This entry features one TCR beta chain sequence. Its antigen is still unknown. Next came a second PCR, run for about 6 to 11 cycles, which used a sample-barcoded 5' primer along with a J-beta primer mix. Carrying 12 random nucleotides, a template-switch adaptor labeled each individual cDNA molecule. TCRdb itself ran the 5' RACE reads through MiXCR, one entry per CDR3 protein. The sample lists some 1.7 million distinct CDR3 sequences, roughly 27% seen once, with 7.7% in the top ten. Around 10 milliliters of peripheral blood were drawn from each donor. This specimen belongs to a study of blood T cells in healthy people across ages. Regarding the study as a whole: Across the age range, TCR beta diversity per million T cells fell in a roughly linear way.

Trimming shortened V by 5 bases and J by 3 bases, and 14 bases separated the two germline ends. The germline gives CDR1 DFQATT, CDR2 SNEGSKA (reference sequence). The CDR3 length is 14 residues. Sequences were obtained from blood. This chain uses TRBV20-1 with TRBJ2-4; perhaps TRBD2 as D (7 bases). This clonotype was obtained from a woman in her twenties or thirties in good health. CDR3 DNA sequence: TGCAGTGCTGAAGGGGGGGATCTCAAAAACATTCAGTACTTC. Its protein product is CSAEGGDLKNIQYF.